These T cell receptor beta chains were read from a single sample in a study. Each CDR3 protein is one row after TCRdb ran MiXCR on the 5' RACE reads. The table shows more than 55,000 distinct CDR3 sequences, with 26% occurring only once. Sequenced: tumor-infiltrating Tregs sorted from the breast tumor. The receptor set was obtained from a female donor with breast cancer. CDR3s include the opening cysteine and the closing phenylalanine or tryptophan. A D gene is named only where the DNA matches it firmly. Not all rows give a size; the values are once, few, many and, for expanded clones, a class.

v_gene: TRBV20-1; abundance: NA; d_gene: NA; j_gene: TRBJ2-5; CDR3nt: TGCAGTGCTAGAGATCTAGGGGGGGATCAAGAGACCCAGTACTTC; CDR3aa: CSARDLGGDQETQYF
v_gene: TRBV7-3; abundance: NA; d_gene: NA; j_gene: TRBJ2-7; CDR3nt: TGTGCCAGCAGCTTATTAACCAGAACGGTCGAGCAGTACTTC; CDR3aa: CASSLLTRTVEQYF
v_gene: TRBV29-1; abundance: NA; d_gene: TRBD1; j_gene: TRBJ2-5; CDR3nt: TGCAGCTTGACCCCAGGAGAGGGACAGGGGGCAGAGACCCAGTACTTC; CDR3aa: CSLTPGEGQGAETQYF
v_gene: TRBV4-2; abundance: NA; d_gene: NA; j_gene: TRBJ1-5; CDR3nt: TGTGCCAGCAGCCAAGGAGGTAGCAATCAGCCCCAGCATTTT; CDR3aa: CASSQGGSNQPQHF
v_gene: TRBV6-2/TRBV6-3; abundance: NA; d_gene: NA; j_gene: TRBJ2-5; CDR3nt: TGTGCCAGCAGTTACAGCCAAGAGGATGGGACCCAGTACTTC; CDR3aa: CASSYSQEDGTQYF
v_gene: TRBV15; abundance: NA; d_gene: TRBD2; j_gene: TRBJ2-1; CDR3nt: TGTGCCACCAGCAGCGGCCTGACTAGCGGTGACAGTGAGCAGTTCTTC; CDR3aa: CATSSGLTSGDSEQFF
v_gene: TRBV7-8; abundance: few; d_gene: TRBD1; j_gene: TRBJ1-2; CDR3nt: TGTGCCAGCAGCTTAGGAAGGGGGCTTGATGGCTACACCTTC; CDR3aa: CASSLGRGLDGYTF
v_gene: TRBV20-1; abundance: NA; d_gene: NA; j_gene: TRBJ2-7; CDR3nt: TGCAGTGCTAGAACAACTGGGCTAGCCTACGAGCAGTACTTC; CDR3aa: CSARTTGLAYEQYF
v_gene: TRBV5-1; abundance: NA; d_gene: TRBD1; j_gene: TRBJ1-5; CDR3nt: TGCGCCAGCAGCCCTGGGACAGGGGTATTTGAGGATCAGCCCCAGCATTTT; CDR3aa: CASSPGTGVFEDQPQHF
v_gene: TRBV7-8; abundance: NA; d_gene: NA; j_gene: TRBJ1-4; CDR3nt: TGTGCCAGCAGCTTTCGGACAGCAACTAATGAAAAACTGTTTTTT; CDR3aa: CASSFRTATNEKLFF
v_gene: TRBV4-3; abundance: NA; d_gene: NA; j_gene: TRBJ1-3; CDR3nt: TGCGCCAGCAGCCAAGGGACAGCTGATGGAAACACCATATATTTT; CDR3aa: CASSQGTADGNTIYF
v_gene: TRBV11-1; abundance: NA; d_gene: NA; j_gene: TRBJ2-4; CDR3nt: TGTGCCAGCAGCTTAGCGGACTCGGACATTCAGTACTTC; CDR3aa: CASSLADSDIQYF
v_gene: TRBV7-2; abundance: many; d_gene: NA; j_gene: TRBJ2-3; CDR3nt: TGTGCCAGCAGCTTAGGTCGAGGCCGGACTAGCACAGATACGCAGTATTTT; CDR3aa: CASSLGRGRTSTDTQYF
v_gene: TRBV7-3; abundance: NA; d_gene: NA; j_gene: TRBJ2-6; CDR3nt: TGTGCCAGCAGCTCTGGGCTTTCTGGGGCCAACGTCCTGACTTTC; CDR3aa: CASSSGLSGANVLTF
v_gene: TRBV6-1; abundance: NA; d_gene: NA; j_gene: TRBJ2-7; CDR3nt: TGTGCCAGTCTCGCCTCAGGGAGCTCCTACGAGCAGTACTTC; CDR3aa: CASLASGSSYEQYF
v_gene: TRBV6-5; abundance: many; d_gene: TRBD1; j_gene: TRBJ1-5; CDR3nt: TGTGCCAGCAAAGGGACAGGGGGAAATCAGCCCCAGCATTTT; CDR3aa: CASKGTGGNQPQHF
v_gene: TRBV7-9; abundance: many; d_gene: NA; j_gene: TRBJ1-2; CDR3nt: TGTGCCAGCAGCTTAGGTACGCCGGACTATGGCTACACCTTC; CDR3aa: CASSLGTPDYGYTF
v_gene: TRBV7-9; abundance: few; d_gene: NA; j_gene: TRBJ2-5; CDR3nt: TGTGCCAGCAGCCTCATGGGTTGGGAGACCCAGTACTTC; CDR3aa: CASSLMGWETQYF
v_gene: TRBV9; abundance: NA; d_gene: NA; j_gene: TRBJ1-1; CDR3nt: TGTGCCAGCAGCCTCGACACTTCGGACACTGAAGCTTTCTTT; CDR3aa: CASSLDTSDTEAFF
v_gene: TRBV9; abundance: many; d_gene: NA; j_gene: TRBJ2-2; CDR3nt: TGTGCCAGCAGCCCCCGAGGTGACAGCCTAGGGGAGCTGTTTTTT; CDR3aa: CASSPRGDSLGELFF
v_gene: TRBV20-1; abundance: few; d_gene: NA; j_gene: TRBJ2-6; CDR3nt: TGCAGTGCTAGGAGAGACTCTGGGGCCAACGTCCTGACTTTC; CDR3aa: CSARRDSGANVLTF
v_gene: TRBV20-1; abundance: NA; d_gene: NA; j_gene: TRBJ1-5; CDR3nt: TGCAGTGCTAGAGCAAGGGGGGCGAGCAATCAGCCCCAGCATTTT; CDR3aa: CSARARGASNQPQHF
v_gene: TRBV7-3; abundance: few; d_gene: NA; j_gene: TRBJ2-7; CDR3nt: TGTGCCAGCAGCTCATCGGGAGTTTACGAGCAGTACTTC; CDR3aa: CASSSSGVYEQYF
v_gene: TRBV20-1; abundance: NA; d_gene: NA; j_gene: TRBJ2-7; CDR3nt: TGCAGTGCTAGAGCCACAAGCTACGAGCAGTACTTC; CDR3aa: CSARATSYEQYF
v_gene: TRBV6-1; abundance: NA; d_gene: NA; j_gene: TRBJ1-5; CDR3nt: TGTGCCAGCAGTGAATGGGAGCATAGCAATCAGCCCCAGCATTTT; CDR3aa: CASSEWEHSNQPQHF
v_gene: TRBV5-1; abundance: few; d_gene: NA; j_gene: TRBJ2-1; CDR3nt: TGCGCCAGCAGTAGAGGGGACGGGAGTTCCTACAATGAGCAGTTCTTC; CDR3aa: CASSRGDGSSYNEQFF
v_gene: TRBV6-6; abundance: few; d_gene: NA; j_gene: TRBJ2-2; CDR3nt: TGTGCCAGCAGTAGAACCATCGGGGGAACGGGCGGGGAGCTGTTTTTT; CDR3aa: CASSRTIGGTGGELFF
v_gene: TRBV29-1; abundance: NA; d_gene: NA; j_gene: TRBJ2-3; CDR3nt: TGCAGCGTTGAAGATCCCGGACGGGGAGATACGCAGTATTTT; CDR3aa: CSVEDPGRGDTQYF
v_gene: TRBV9; abundance: few; d_gene: NA; j_gene: TRBJ2-1; CDR3nt: TGTGCCAGCAGCCCCAGCGGGAAGGGGGACAATGAGCAGTTCTTC; CDR3aa: CASSPSGKGDNEQFF
v_gene: TRBV7-2; abundance: few; d_gene: NA; j_gene: TRBJ1-6; CDR3nt: TGTGCCAGCAGCTTAGTCGGGGGGGTTGTAACCCTCCACTTT; CDR3aa: CASSLVGGVVTLHF
v_gene: TRBV6-5; abundance: few; d_gene: NA; j_gene: TRBJ1-4; CDR3nt: TGTGCCAGCAGAGCTACTGCAACTAATGAAAAACTGTTTTTT; CDR3aa: CASRATATNEKLFF
v_gene: TRBV20-1; abundance: many; d_gene: TRBD1; j_gene: TRBJ1-1; CDR3nt: TGCAGTGCCAAACAGGGGGCCACTGAAGCTTTCTTT; CDR3aa: CSAKQGATEAFF
v_gene: TRBV12-3/TRBV12-4; abundance: NA; d_gene: NA; j_gene: TRBJ1-5; CDR3nt: TGTGCCAGCAGTATGACGGACAATCAGCCCCAGCATTTT; CDR3aa: CASSMTDNQPQHF
v_gene: TRBV9; abundance: NA; d_gene: NA; j_gene: TRBJ2-5; CDR3nt: TGTGCCAGCACCCCAAGGGACACCCGTAAGGGGGAGACCCAGTACTTC; CDR3aa: CASTPRDTRKGETQYF
v_gene: TRBV28; abundance: NA; d_gene: TRBD2; j_gene: TRBJ2-5; CDR3nt: TGTGCCAGCAGGGCGGGACTAGCAGAGACCCAGTACTTC; CDR3aa: CASRAGLAETQYF
v_gene: TRBV9; abundance: many; d_gene: NA; j_gene: TRBJ2-4; CDR3nt: TGTGCCAGCAGCGTAGAATGGGGTACGGACATTCAGTACTTC; CDR3aa: CASSVEWGTDIQYF
v_gene: TRBV7-8; abundance: many; d_gene: NA; j_gene: TRBJ1-1; CDR3nt: TGTGCCAGCAGCTTAGCGCAAGGGCGGGGGGTGAACACTGAAGCTTTCTTT; CDR3aa: CASSLAQGRGVNTEAFF
v_gene: TRBV2; abundance: few; d_gene: TRBD2; j_gene: TRBJ2-7; CDR3nt: TGTGCCAGCAGAGTAACTAGCGGGGGCTACGAGCAGTACTTC; CDR3aa: CASRVTSGGYEQYF
v_gene: TRBV20-1; abundance: NA; d_gene: TRBD2; j_gene: TRBJ2-1; CDR3nt: TGCAGTGCTAGGGCTAGCGGGCAATACAATGAGCAGTTCTTC; CDR3aa: CSARASGQYNEQFF
v_gene: TRBV6-1; abundance: once; d_gene: NA; j_gene: TRBJ1-4; CDR3nt: TGTGCCAGCAGTGAAGGCAGGGCCGGGGATGAAAAACTGTTTTTT; CDR3aa: CASSEGRAGDEKLFF
v_gene: TRBV4-1; abundance: NA; d_gene: NA; j_gene: TRBJ2-3; CDR3nt: TGCGCCGGCAGCCAAGATAAACGGGCCTGGAGCACAGATACGCAGTATTTT; CDR3aa: CAGSQDKRAWSTDTQYF
v_gene: TRBV5-6; abundance: NA; d_gene: NA; j_gene: TRBJ2-7; CDR3nt: TGTGCCAGCATCCCCCCGAGCAGGGGCTACGAGCAGTACTTC; CDR3aa: CASIPPSRGYEQYF
v_gene: TRBV15; abundance: NA; d_gene: TRBD2; j_gene: TRBJ2-5; CDR3nt: TGTGCCACCAGCAGAGATCGTGGGACTAGGGAGACCCAGTACTTC; CDR3aa: CATSRDRGTRETQYF
v_gene: TRBV5-1; abundance: NA; d_gene: TRBD1; j_gene: TRBJ1-1; CDR3nt: TGCACCAACTGGAGACAGGGCGTGAACACTGAAGCTTTCTTT; CDR3aa: CTNWRQGVNTEAFF
v_gene: TRBV25-1; abundance: few; d_gene: TRBD1; j_gene: TRBJ1-5; CDR3nt: TGTGCCAGCAGTGGAATAGGGACAGCGACTTATCAGCCCCAGCATTTT; CDR3aa: CASSGIGTATYQPQHF
v_gene: TRBV6-5; abundance: few; d_gene: NA; j_gene: TRBJ2-7; CDR3nt: TGTGCCAGCACACAAGACACCGAGCAGTACTTC; CDR3aa: CASTQDTEQYF
v_gene: TRBV15; abundance: NA; d_gene: NA; j_gene: TRBJ1-2; CDR3nt: TGTGCCACCAGCAGGGAAGCTCGAGCTAACTATGGCTACACCTTC; CDR3aa: CATSREARANYGYTF
v_gene: TRBV21-1; abundance: NA; d_gene: NA; j_gene: TRBJ1-6; CDR3nt: TGTGCCGGCAGCCCAGGGCACAGGTTTCCTAATTCACCCCTCCACTTT; CDR3aa: CAGSPGHRFPNSPLHF
v_gene: TRBV15; abundance: NA; d_gene: TRBD1; j_gene: TRBJ2-3; CDR3nt: TGTGCCACCAGCAGCTGGACAGGGCGTACAGATACGCAGTATTTT; CDR3aa: CATSSWTGRTDTQYF
v_gene: TRBV28; abundance: few; d_gene: NA; j_gene: TRBJ2-7; CDR3nt: TGTGCCAGCAGTTCCGGGTACTACGAGCAGTACTTC; CDR3aa: CASSSGYYEQYF
v_gene: TRBV5-1; abundance: many; d_gene: NA; j_gene: TRBJ1-1; CDR3nt: TGCGCCAGCAGTCCTAATGGAGTCATGAACACTGAAGCTTTCTTT; CDR3aa: CASSPNGVMNTEAFF
v_gene: TRBV12-3/TRBV12-4; abundance: NA; d_gene: TRBD1; j_gene: TRBJ1-4; CDR3nt: TGTGCCAGCGGTTTCAGGGGGGGAGCGACTAATGAAAAACTGTTTTTT; CDR3aa: CASGFRGGATNEKLFF
v_gene: TRBV29-1; abundance: NA; d_gene: NA; j_gene: TRBJ2-6; CDR3nt: TGCAGCGTTTGGGGAATGGTTGGACAGCTCTCTGGGGCCAACGTCCTGACTTTC; CDR3aa: CSVWGMVGQLSGANVLTF
v_gene: TRBV28; abundance: NA; d_gene: NA; j_gene: TRBJ2-1; CDR3nt: TGTGCCAGCAGTTTTATGGGTACGTCTCAGTACAATGAGCAGTTCTTC; CDR3aa: CASSFMGTSQYNEQFF
v_gene: TRBV28; abundance: NA; d_gene: NA; j_gene: TRBJ2-3; CDR3nt: TGTGCCAGCACACCCGGGACGTTCTTGGGAGCAGATACGCAGTATTTT; CDR3aa: CASTPGTFLGADTQYF
v_gene: TRBV3-1; abundance: NA; d_gene: NA; j_gene: TRBJ1-2; CDR3nt: TGTGCCAGCAGCCAAAACTATGGCTACACCTTC; CDR3aa: CASSQNYGYTF
v_gene: TRBV9; abundance: NA; d_gene: NA; j_gene: TRBJ2-3; CDR3nt: TGTGCCGGCAGCCGCAGAGTTAGCGGCACAGATACGCAGTATTTT; CDR3aa: CAGSRRVSGTDTQYF
v_gene: TRBV28; abundance: few; d_gene: TRBD1; j_gene: TRBJ2-5; CDR3nt: TGTGCCAGCAGTCCGCCCGGGACAGTCTTTCAAGAGACCCAGTACTTC; CDR3aa: CASSPPGTVFQETQYF
v_gene: TRBV7-8; abundance: NA; d_gene: NA; j_gene: TRBJ2-3; CDR3nt: TGTGCCAGCAGCTTAGCCGGTTCTAGTTATGGGCAGTATTTT; CDR3aa: CASSLAGSSYGQYF
v_gene: TRBV5-6; abundance: NA; d_gene: NA; j_gene: TRBJ1-1; CDR3nt: TGTGCCAGCAAACAGGGAATGAACACTGAAGCTTTCTTT; CDR3aa: CASKQGMNTEAFF